These 26 T cell receptor beta chains share one sample of origin, sequenced in a study of CD8 T cells in ankylosing spondylitis. General study results and limits: What seemed typical of ankylosing spondylitis blood was a TCR beta motif built from roughly 8 highly homologous variants.

These TCRs are of unknown antigen specificity. TCRdb ran MiXCR on the 5' RACE reads and lists one entry per CDR3 protein. The sample includes fewer than 750,000 distinct CDR3 sequences, around a fifth of them seen just once. The sequencing sample was made of blood, either unsorted or a sorted T cell fraction (not recorded which). The source is a male donor with ankylosing spondylitis.

The rearrangement links TRBV7-6 to TRBJ2-7; either TRBD1 or TRBD2 may supply D (5 bases each). Per germline, CDR1 SGHVS and CDR2 FNYEAQ. CDR3 length: 15 residues. V shed 5 bases and J shed 2 bases, with 16 bases lying between them. CDR3 residues: CASSASAGRTYEQYF. DNA of the CDR3: TGTGCCAGCAGCGCCTCGGCAGGGAGAACCTACGAGCAGTACTTC.

The chain is built from TRBV4-1 and TRBJ2-2; D is unclear. V was shortened by 2 bases and J by 2 bases, with 12 bases between the two germline ends. The CDR3 covers 16 residues. From germline, CDR1 is MGHRA and CDR2 YSYEKL. The CDR3 coding sequence is TGCGCCAGCAGCCAATTAGGAACCAGAAACACCGGGGAGCTGTTTTTT. This codes for CASSQLGTRNTGELFF.

The rearrangement links TRBV6-1 to TRBJ2-1; D might be TRBD1 or TRBD2, each matching 5 bases. Germline-derived CDR1 and CDR2 are MNHNS and SASEGT. The CDR3 spans 17 residues. The ends were cut back, 1 base at V and 4 bases at J, with 17 bases in the middle. In nucleotides, the CDR3 is TGTGCCAGCAGTGAAGGTGTGGGTGGGGGACGTTACAATGAGCAGTTCTTC. Its protein product is CASSEGVGGGRYNEQFF.

Comments on this clonotype: An end of the junction differs from the germline gene, which may be a read error. CDR3 sequence (DNA): TGTGCCTGGAACGTGGAGAGATGGGACCTCTTC. Protein: CAWNVERWDLF. The chain couples TRBV30 to TRBJ1-2, with a weak D call TRBD1 (5 bases). Germline V gene lookup returns CDR1 GTSNPN and CDR2 SVGIG (reference sequence). The CDR3 is 11 amino acids.

In its sample, this clonotype was seen a few times. The chain is built from TRBV12-3 or TRBV12-4 and TRBJ2-7; 10 nucleotides line up with TRBD2. The CDR3 consists of 14 residues. V shed 5 bases, J shed 5 bases, and the junction held 6 bases outside the gene matches. CDR3: CASSHLAGDHEQYF. CDR3 nucleotides: TGTGCCAGCAGTCACCTAGCGGGGGATCACGAGCAGTACTTC.

The chain combines TRBV29-1 with TRBJ1-1; 8 positions agree with TRBD1. The CDR3 sequence is 13 residues long. Per the germline V gene, CDR1 is SQVTM and CDR2 is ANQGSEA. V was clipped by 7 bases and J by 0 bases; unmatched bases: 4. For the CDR3, the DNA is TGCAGCGCCTCGGACAGGGTGAACACTGAAGCTTTCTTT. Protein product: CSASDRVNTEAFF.

This clonotype was counted a few times. This chain uses TRBV10-2 with TRBJ2-7; D gene ambiguous. V lost 6 bases and J 2 bases, leaving 14 bases between the germline ends. Germline V gene lookup returns CDR1 WSHSY and CDR2 SAAADI. The CDR3 length is 14 residues. The CDR3 nucleotides are TGCGCCAGCAGCAACTCCGACTTCCCCTACGAGCAGTACTTC. Translation gives CASSNSDFPYEQYF.

This clonotype was counted once. The CDR3 region is CASSSTGGGNIAKNIQYF. The CDR3 DNA reads TGTGCCAGCAGTTCAACGGGGGGCGGGAATATAGCCAAAAACATTCAGTACTTC. This sequence joins TRBV12-3 or TRBV12-4 and TRBJ2-4; a weak D match, TRBD2 (7 bases). The CDR3 length is 18 residues. V gave up 4 bases and J gave up 0 bases, with 19 bases separating them.

This clonotype was detected many times. The chain uses TRBV4-1 and TRBJ2-1; 10 bases are shared with TRBD2. Per germline, CDR1 MGHRA and CDR2 YSYEKL. This CDR3 region has 15 residues. With 4 bases clipped from V and 6 bases from J, the junction kept 6 bases outside the gene matches. Written as DNA, the CDR3 is TGCGCCAGCAGCCGAACTAGCGGGATAATCAATGAGCAGTTCTTC. Translation gives CASSRTSGIINEQFF.

This clonotype was seen a few times. V is TRBV27 and J is TRBJ1-1; D gene unclear. The V gene's germline CDR1 is MNHEY and CDR2 SMNVEV (reference sequence). The ends were cut back, 6 bases at V and 5 bases at J, with 16 bases in the middle. The CDR3 runs to 14 residues. CDR3 sequence reads: CASSTRVGRTEAFF. Written as DNA, the CDR3 is TGTGCCAGCAGCACAAGGGTTGGGAGGACTGAAGCTTTCTTT.

There are a few counts of this clonotype. Here the CDR3 DNA reads TGTGCCAGCACTCTCAGGGGGCCATCCAATGAGCAGTTCTTC. Translated, it gives CASTLRGPSNEQFF. This chain joins TRBV12-3 or TRBV12-4 and TRBJ2-1; 8 bases map to TRBD1. J was trimmed by 6 bases and V by 7 bases; bases with no gene match: 8. The CDR3 covers 14 residues.

At least ten counts were recorded for this clonotype. This chain links TRBV12-3 or TRBV12-4 with TRBJ2-3; D not certain. Trimming cost V 6 bases and J 1 base, with 8 bases left between them. The CDR3 loop spans 13 amino acids. The CDR3 sequence: CASSTDGTDTQYF. CDR3 in DNA: TGTGCCAGCAGCACCGACGGCACAGATACGCAGTATTTT.

This clonotype was detected only a few times. J is TRBJ2-1 and V is TRBV5-1; D possibly uses TRBD1 or TRBD2 (5 bases each). V dropped 4 bases and J dropped 0 bases, with 11 bases sitting between them. The CDR3 spans 15 residues. In germline, CDR1 is SGHRS, CDR2 YFSETQ. This CDR3 is CASSQVGDSYNEQFF. Here the CDR3 DNA reads TGCGCCAGCAGCCAGGTGGGGGACTCCTACAATGAGCAGTTCTTC.

This clonotype was counted at least ten times. This sequence joins TRBV4-2 and TRBJ2-1; D may be TRBD1 or TRBD2 (5 bases each). The CDR3 has 15 residues. V shed 2 bases and J shed 3 bases, with 11 bases lying between them. Germline loops: CDR1 LGHNA, CDR2 YNFKEQ. The CDR3 sequence: CASSQPGDLYNEQFF. The CDR3, as DNA: TGTGCCAGCAGCCAACCCGGGGACCTCTACAATGAGCAGTTCTTC.

The V and J genes are TRBV4-3 and TRBJ2-5; the D gene is possibly TRBD1 (6 bases). CDR1 and CDR2 (germline): LGHNA, YSLEER. V dropped 3 bases and J dropped 1 base, with 12 bases sitting between them. This CDR3 comprises 15 residues. The CDR3 nucleotides read TGCGCCAGCAGCCAGCTACAGGGACCCCAAGAGACCCAGTACTTC. Amino acids: CASSQLQGPQETQYF.

This clonotype was counted between two and nine times. The chain recombines TRBV6-2 or TRBV6-3 with TRBJ2-2; 12 positions agree with TRBD2. Germline V gene sequence: CDR1 MNHEY, CDR2 SVGEGT. Trimming took 6 bases from V and 6 from J; bases not matched to a gene: 2. The CDR3 covers 14 residues. CDR3 region: CASRRLAGAGELFF. CDR3 in DNA: TGTGCCAGCAGGAGACTAGCGGGAGCCGGGGAGCTGTTTTTT.

The chain has TRBV6-5 and TRBJ2-1, with 10 positions matching TRBD2. Germline V gives CDR1 MNHEY, CDR2 SVGAGI. CDR3 length: 15 residues. V lost 2 bases, J lost 4 bases, and 2 bases stayed unmatched. The DNA for the CDR3 is TGTGCCAGCAGTTACAAACTAGCGGGGTACAATGAGCAGTTCTTC. Protein sequence: CASSYKLAGYNEQFF.

V gene TRBV28 combines with J gene TRBJ2-2; the match to TRBD1 covers 9 bases. CDR1 MDHEN and CDR2 SYDVKM come from the germline V gene. The CDR3 spans 15 residues. V shed 10 bases, J shed 5 bases, and the junction held 11 bases outside the gene matches. CDR3 sequence reads: CATSLTGGWTGELFF. CDR3 nucleotide sequence: TGTGCCACCTCCCTCACAGGGGGCTGGACCGGGGAGCTGTTTTTT.

This clonotype was detected a few times. V and J are TRBV24-1 and TRBJ2-7; D call uncertain. From germline, CDR1 is KGHDR and CDR2 SFDVKD. V was clipped by 1 base and J by 7 bases, with 10 bases between them. This CDR3 region has 13 residues. The CDR3 sequence: CATSDFGEKEQYF. The CDR3 region has the DNA TGTGCCACCAGTGATTTTGGTGAGAAGGAGCAGTACTTC.

The chain has TRBV3-1 and TRBJ1-2; D unclear. CDR1 is LGHDT and CDR2 is YNNKEL in the germline V gene (reference sequence). The CDR3 length is 12 residues. Trimming took off 4 bases at V and 8 bases at J, with 11 bases between the two ends. In nucleotides, the CDR3 is TGTGCCAGCAGCCGACACTCCGGGGGCTACACCTTC. It is translated as CASSRHSGGYTF.

The chain combines TRBV3-1 with TRBJ2-3, with a weak D call TRBD2 (6 bases). The CDR3 totals 15 residues. V was trimmed by 3 bases and J by 4 bases, leaving 14 bases between them. Per the germline V gene, CDR1 is LGHDT and CDR2 is YNNKEL (reference sequence). The CDR3 DNA reads TGTGCCAGCAGCCAGGAGGGCCTTCGGGCAGATACGCAGTATTTT. Encoded protein: CASSQEGLRADTQYF.

A single count supports this clonotype. The chain carries TRBV5-5 and TRBJ2-5; 9 nucleotides line up with TRBD2. This CDR3 spans 16 amino acids. With V trimmed by 4 bases and J by 5 bases, 12 bases remained unmatched. Germline V gene lookup returns CDR1 SGHKS and CDR2 YYEKEE (reference sequence). CDR3 DNA sequence: TGTGCCAGCAGCGGGGGAGTTGGCGGGAGGGGGGAGACCCAGTACTTC. As protein: CASSGGVGGRGETQYF.

The rearrangement links TRBV6-1 to TRBJ1-1; the D is unclear. Looked up from germline, CDR1 is MNHNS and CDR2 is SASEGT. The CDR3 runs 17 residues. The V end lost 6 bases, the J end lost 5 bases, and 25 bases lay between the germline ends. The CDR3 reads CASSQGIGLGRETEAFF. CDR3 nucleotide sequence: TGTGCCAGCAGCCAAGGTATTGGGTTGGGGAGGGAGACTGAAGCTTTCTTT.

This clonotype appeared a few times. V usage is TRBV6-1 and J usage is TRBJ2-3, with 10 bases lining up with TRBD1. The germline gives CDR1 MNHNS, CDR2 SASEGT. CDR3 length: 15 residues. Trimming removed 6 bases from V and 4 bases from J; junction bases left unmatched: 7. The CDR3 here is CASRDRGSWSDTQYF. The CDR3 bases are TGTGCCAGCAGGGACAGGGGGTCTTGGTCAGATACGCAGTATTTT.

The gene calls are TRBV11-2 and TRBJ1-5; TRBD1 is a possible D gene (6 bases). Germline CDR1 reads SGHAT; CDR2 reads FQNNGV. The CDR3 is 13 amino acids. V dropped 0 bases and J dropped 8 bases, with 8 bases sitting between them. CDR3 residues: CASSLEGGEPQHF. The CDR3 DNA follows: TGTGCCAGCAGCTTAGAAGGGGGTGAGCCCCAGCATTTT.

This clonotype was observed a few times. The rearrangement uses TRBV20-1 and TRBJ1-1; D may be TRBD1 (5 bases). Germline lookup yields CDR1 DFQATT and CDR2 SNEGSKA (reference sequence). The V end was cut by 6 bases, the J end by 3 bases, with 20 bases between. CDR3 length equals 15 residues. The CDR3: CSAPWWGWGDTEAFF. The CDR3 region has the DNA TGCAGTGCGCCGTGGTGGGGTTGGGGCGACACTGAAGCTTTCTTT.